The present T cell receptor (beta chain) was sequenced within a study of blood T cell repertoires in COVID-19. The wider study: Both acute and convalescent COVID-19 samples were obtained from the United States, Italy and Spain. T cells, B-cell-depleted T cells, or PBMCs provided the cDNA or gDNA that served as material.

Source study methods: Estimation of nucleated cell counts relied on the amplification of reference gene primers. This table comes from immunoSEQ multiplex PCR, and its TCRdb copy is limited to in-frame clones, with some not included. Clonal size and the V and J genes are those of that table, whereas D and trimming came from the DNA. The sample gives approximately 150,000 clones, around 80% of which show up once; 16% is in the top ten. This clone was counted only a few times. The CDR3 covers 12 residues. V gave up 2 bases and J gave up 2 bases, with 4 bases separating them. The sequenced sample was peripheral blood. The source of this sequence is a man aged 45 to 65 with acute or convalescent COVID-19. This rearrangement joins TRBV12-3 or TRBV12-4 to TRBJ2-7; D is unresolved. CDR3 protein: CASSLLAYEQYF. CDR3 DNA: TGTGCCAGCAGTTTATTAGCCTACGAGCAGTACTTC.